What follows are 21 T cell receptor beta chains derived from one specimen sequenced in a study of blood T cell repertoires in COVID-19. Some clones are missing from TCRdb's copy, which holds only in-frame ones; the method was immunoSEQ multiplex PCR. This sample has under 250,000 clones, with roughly 82% found just once. Sequencing input: peripheral blood. Source of these receptors: a man aged 80 or over with acute or convalescent COVID-19.

The chain is built from TRBV24-1 and TRBJ2-1, with a possible D match to TRBD2 (5 bases). Per the germline V gene, CDR1 is KGHDR and CDR2 is SFDVKD. The V and J ends lost 0 bases and 2 bases respectively, with 10 bases between them. The CDR3 length is 16 residues. CDR3 coding DNA: TGTGCCACCAGTGATTTGCCGGGAAGCCCCTACAATGAGCAGTTCTTC. Translated, it gives CATSDLPGSPYNEQFF.

This chain connects TRBV10-1 to TRBJ2-3, with a weak D call TRBD2 (5 bases). Trimming shortened V by 7 bases and J by 0 bases, and 11 bases separated the two germline ends. The CDR3 runs 14 residues. Germline V gene sequence: CDR1 WNHNN, CDR2 SYGVQD (reference sequence). CDR3 sequence: CASTLGGSTDTQYF. The CDR3 DNA reads as TGCGCCAGCACCCTTGGAGGTAGCACAGATACGCAGTATTTT.

The rearrangement uses TRBV4-1 and TRBJ2-7; 9 bases match TRBD1. The CDR3 sequence is 17 residues long. Germline values: CDR1 MGHRA, CDR2 YSYEKL. The V segment lost 4 bases and the J segment 0 bases; nucleotides outside the gene matches: 10. The CDR3 DNA reads TGCGCCAGCAGCCGTACACAGGGGGCGGCTAGCTCCTACGAGCAGTACTTC. Translation: CASSRTQGAASSYEQYF.

The J gene is TRBJ1-1, the V gene TRBV4-1; TRBD1 matches at 10 bases. The germline gives CDR1 MGHRA, CDR2 YSYEKL. V was clipped by 0 bases and J by 4 bases; unmatched bases: 5. The CDR3 totals 16 residues. CDR3 nucleotides: TGCGCCAGCAGCCAAGAAGTTGGGACAGGGGCCACTGAAGCTTTCTTT. Encoded protein: CASSQEVGTGATEAFF.

J is TRBJ1-2 and V is TRBV11-2; the match to TRBD1 covers 8 bases. Germline loops: CDR1 SGHAT, CDR2 FQNNGV. This CDR3 region has 14 residues. Unmatched junction bases numbered 8, after V lost 5 bases and J lost 6 bases. The chain's CDR3 is CASSPPLTGDGYTF. Here the CDR3 DNA reads TGTGCCAGCAGCCCGCCCTTGACAGGGGATGGCTACACCTTC.

V gene TRBV28 combines with J gene TRBJ1-5, with D possibly matching TRBD1 (5 bases). V lost 4 bases and J 9 bases, leaving 7 bases between the germline ends. Germline loops: CDR1 MDHEN, CDR2 SYDVKM. This CDR3 contains 11 residues. The chain's CDR3 is CASSSGGPQHF. CDR3 bases: TGTGCCAGCAGTTCGGGGGGGCCCCAGCATTTT.

The chain recombines TRBV24-1 with TRBJ1-2, with 10 bases fitting TRBD1. This CDR3 has 15 residues. Looked up from germline, CDR1 is KGHDR and CDR2 is SFDVKD. V trimming: 7 bases; J trimming: 8 bases; junction bases outside the gene matches: 12. CDR3 bases: TGTGCCACCAGAGTAGGGACAGGGGAACGAGGCGGCTACACCTTC. This gives the protein CATRVGTGERGGYTF.

The chain employs TRBV28 and TRBJ1-1, with TRBD1 identical over 9 bases. The CDR3 totals 14 residues. V was clipped by 5 bases and J by 12 bases; unmatched bases: 13. Germline assignment: CDR1 MDHEN and CDR2 SYDVKM. CDR3 region: CASSVFPGQGGTFF. The CDR3 DNA is TGTGCCAGCAGTGTATTTCCGGGACAGGGAGGAACTTTCTTT.

The rearrangement joins TRBV13 to TRBJ2-7; 8 nucleotides match TRBD1. The length of the CDR3 is 14 residues. The germline gives CDR1 PRHDT, CDR2 FYEKMQ (reference sequence). With 5 bases clipped from V and 2 bases from J, the junction kept 5 bases outside the gene matches. CDR3 in amino acids: CASSPRTGTYEQYF. DNA for the CDR3: TGTGCCAGCAGCCCTCGGACAGGGACCTACGAGCAGTACTTC.

The rearrangement joins TRBV2 to TRBJ2-7, with D perhaps TRBD2 (5 bases). Germline V CDR1 and CDR2: SNHLY, FYNNEI. The CDR3 has 15 amino acids. Between the trimmed V and J ends, which lost 3 bases and 0 bases, there was a span of 12 bases. In DNA form, the CDR3 reads TGTGCCAGCAGTGAGGACTGGGCCTTCTCCTACGAGCAGTACTTC. Translating gives CASSEDWAFSYEQYF.

V gene TRBV18 combines with J gene TRBJ1-5; D perhaps matches TRBD1 (5 bases). The germline V and J ends were trimmed by 0 bases and 1 base, with 13 bases remaining between them. The germline V gene encodes CDR1 KGHSH and CDR2 LQKENI. The CDR3 has 17 residues. CDR3 nucleotides: TGTGCCAGCTCACCACCTGGGGGGGGGATGAGCAATCAGCCCCAGCATTTT. Its translation: CASSPPGGGMSNQPQHF. The variable domain in full, with the rest retrieved from reference TRBV18 and TRBJ1-5, is NAGVMQNPRHLVRRRGQEARLRCSPMKGHSHVYWYRQLPEEGLKFMVYLQKENIIDESGMPKERFSAEFPKEGPSILRIQQVVRGDSAAYFCASSPPGGGMSNQPQHFGDGTRLSIL.

This clone appeared a few times. The chain couples TRBV12-3 or TRBV12-4 to TRBJ1-5; tentative D call: TRBD1 (6 bases). The V end was cut by 5 bases, the J end by 7 bases, with 9 bases between. The CDR3 sequence is 12 residues long. The CDR3 nucleotides are TGTGCCAGCAGTCCGACAGGACAGCCCCAGCATTTT. It translates to CASSPTGQPQHF.

V usage is TRBV5-1 and J usage is TRBJ1-3; D gene ambiguous. V was pared by 0 bases and J by 2 bases, with 6 bases between. This CDR3 contains 14 residues. Germline CDR1 and CDR2: SGHRS and YFSETQ. This CDR3 reads CASSLVPAGNTIYF. The CDR3 nucleotides are TGCGCCAGCAGCTTGGTCCCAGCTGGAAACACCATATATTTT.

This rearrangement joins TRBV20-1 to TRBJ2-7; D is perhaps TRBD1 (6 bases). CDR3 length: 11 amino acids. CDR1 is DFQATT and CDR2 is SNEGSKA in the germline V gene (reference sequence). Trimming removed 6 bases at V and 5 bases at J, with 11 bases between. The CDR3 DNA sequence: TGCAGTGCCGGACAGCCCCACGAGCAGTACTTC. Its protein product is CSAGQPHEQYF.

J is TRBJ2-7 and V is TRBV7-3, with D perhaps matching TRBD1 (6 bases). The CDR3 length is 17 residues. Germline values: CDR1 SGHTA, CDR2 FQGTGA. The V and J ends lost 5 bases and 0 bases respectively, with 20 bases between them. Written as DNA, the CDR3 is TGTGCCAGCAGCCCCTCTTTAGGGACAAGAAGCTCCTACGAGCAGTACTTC. Translating gives CASSPSLGTRSSYEQYF.

This clone appeared a few times. The CDR3 reads CASSSFGNQPQHF. In DNA form, the CDR3 reads TGTGCCAGCAGCTCGTTTGGCAATCAGCCCCAGCATTTT. V usage is TRBV7-2 and J usage is TRBJ1-5; D gene ambiguous. The CDR3 totals 13 residues. From germline, CDR1 is SGHTA and CDR2 FQGNSA. The V and J ends lost 4 bases and 2 bases respectively, with 6 bases between them.

V gene TRBV6-5 combines with J gene TRBJ1-2, with TRBD1 matching over 10 bases. Germline-derived CDR1 and CDR2 are MNHEY and SVGAGI. V gave up 6 bases and J gave up 8 bases; unmatched junction bases: 12. CDR3 length: 15 residues. The CDR3 reads CASSSDRGRIEGYTF. The CDR3, as DNA: TGTGCCAGCAGCTCCGACAGGGGGCGCATCGAGGGCTACACCTTC.

The rearrangement links TRBV3-1 (or the pseudogene TRBV3-2) to TRBJ2-5; 11 nucleotides match TRBD2. This CDR3 has 18 amino acids. Looked up from germline, CDR1 is LGHDT and CDR2 is YNNKEL (reference sequence). V trimming: 4 bases; J trimming: 1 base; junction bases outside the gene matches: 11. CDR3 in DNA: TGTGCCAGCAGCCCAGCGGCCGGGACTAGCGGAAGCCAAGAGACCCAGTACTTC. It specifies CASSPAAGTSGSQETQYF.

This clone appeared many times. This chain uses TRBV6-5 with TRBJ2-2; 8 bases are shared with TRBD1. V lost 5 bases to trimming and J lost 4 bases; unmatched junction nucleotides: 3. Germline V CDR1 and CDR2: MNHEY, SVGAGI. The CDR3 covers 14 residues. The CDR3 sequence is CASSRTGTTGELFF. CDR3 nucleotides: TGTGCCAGCAGTAGGACAGGGACCACCGGGGAGCTGTTTTTT.

The J gene is TRBJ1-2, the V gene TRBV6-5, with 11 bases identical to TRBD1. CDR1 and CDR2 from the germline V gene are MNHEY and SVGAGI. The V segment lost 4 bases and the J segment 5 bases; nucleotides outside the gene matches: 6. CDR3 size: 15 residues. CDR3 sequence (DNA): TGTGCCAGCAGTTCAGGGACAGGGGGAGTATATGGCTACACCTTC. It yields the protein CASSSGTGGVYGYTF.

The gene calls are TRBV21-1 and TRBJ2-7; the table's TRBD2 call for D was not verified on the DNA. TRBV21-1 is given as a pseudogene. The CDR3 runs to 14 residues. The CDR3 reads CASPLPGTSYEQYF. Written as DNA, the CDR3 is TGTGCCAGCCCCCTCCCCGGGACTAGCTACGAGCAGTACTTC.